Only a few counts were recorded for the clone carrying this T cell receptor beta chain. Its specificity is unknown. Stated time point: inflamed ileum from the surgical specimen. Only in-frame clones appear in the TCRdb table, and some are missing; sequencing was by immunoSEQ multiplex PCR. The repertoire consists of some 17,000 clones, with more than 75% occurring once and the leading ten covering about 4.4%. This entry belongs to a study of T cell repertoires in ileal Crohn's disease. Across the whole study: 35% were active smokers at surgery; median disease duration was approximately 7.3 years. From the surgical specimen's inflamed ileum, biopsies were taken as M0. Study-wide findings and caveats: Every patient over 26.8% clonality showed endoscopic recurrence.

Trimming shortened V by 7 bases and J by 6 bases, and 13 bases separated the two germline ends. The CDR3 runs to 14 residues. Germline V lookup: CDR1 LNHDA, CDR2 SQIVND (reference sequence). This clonotype was obtained from an adult with Crohn's disease. The material sequenced was ileal tissue. This chain links TRBV19 with TRBJ1-6; D not certain. DNA for the CDR3: TGTGCCAGTAATGATGGACTCGTTAATTCACCCCTCCACTTT. Protein product: CASNDGLVNSPLHF.